These 17 T cell receptor beta chains were sequenced from one sample in a study of OX40 agonist ivuxolimab in advanced cancers. The assay was immunoSEQ multiplex PCR, and TCRdb's table has in-frame clones only and misses some. Among 23,000 or so clones listed, 70% to 90% were seen once. The material was CD4+ or CD8+ T cells sorted from blood, obtained in a trial of the OX40 agonist ivuxolimab. These receptors were obtained from an adult with an advanced solid tumor such as melanoma, head and neck, liver or kidney cancer.

Notes on this clone: A read error is the likely source, as a far larger clone sits one nucleotide away. V usage is TRBV5-6 and J usage is TRBJ1-5, with TRBD1 identical over 7 bases. This CDR3 region has 15 residues. V lost 4 bases to trimming and J lost 0 bases; unmatched junction nucleotides: 4. Germline-derived CDR1 and CDR2 are SGHDT and YYEEEE. Written as DNA, the CDR3 is TGTGCCAGCAGCGTACAGGGGTATAGCAATCAGCCCCAGCATTTT. Protein sequence: CASSVQGYSNQPQHF.

The chain is built from TRBV29-1 and TRBJ1-2, with D unclear. V was trimmed by 2 bases and J by 2 bases, leaving 6 bases between them. Germline CDR1 and CDR2: SQVTM and ANQGSEA. The CDR3 runs to 12 residues. CDR3 sequence: CSVEFGNYGYTF. The CDR3 DNA follows: TGCAGCGTTGAATTCGGCAACTATGGCTACACCTTC.

The CDR3 nucleotides are TGTGCCAGCAGCTCTAAGGGGTCTAGCGGGGGCATAAACACCGGGGAGCTGTTTTTT. Translating it yields CASSSKGSSGGINTGELFF. The chain links TRBV7-8 to TRBJ2-2; 10 positions match TRBD2. V shed 4 bases, J shed 2 bases, and the junction held 13 bases outside the gene matches. From germline, CDR1 is SGHVS and CDR2 FQNEAQ. The CDR3 covers 19 residues.

The chain recombines TRBV2 with TRBJ2-3; D remains ambiguous. CDR3 length: 11 amino acids. Germline CDR1 reads SNHLY; CDR2 reads FYNNEI. V lost 6 bases and J lost 6, with 7 bases in between. The CDR3, as DNA: TGTGCCAGCAGAGCCTGGGATACGCAGTATTTT. It is translated as CASRAWDTQYF. The entire variable domain, with the rest obtained from reference TRBV2 and TRBJ2-3, is as follows: EPEVTQTPSHQVTQMGQEVILRCVPISNHLYFYWYRQILGQKVEFLVSFYNNEISEKSEIFDDQFSVERPDGSNFTLKIRSTKLEDSAMYFCASRAWDTQYFGPGTRLTVL.

J is TRBJ1-1 and V is TRBV5-1; 8 nucleotides align to TRBD1. The CDR3 length is 13 residues. Germline V CDR1 and CDR2: SGHRS, YFSETQ. Trimming at V came to 6 bases and at J to 5 bases, leaving 6 bases not matched to a gene. In nucleotides, the CDR3 is TGCGCCAGCACCGACAGGGGAAGGACTGAAGCTTTCTTT. Protein sequence: CASTDRGRTEAFF. The full variable domain, in which reference TRBV5-1 and TRBJ1-1 provide the parts outside the CDR3, is KAGVTQTPRYLIKTRGQQVTLSCSPISGHRSVSWYQQTPGQGLQFLFEYFSETQRNKGNFPGRFSGRQFSNSRSEMNVSTLELGDSALYLCASTDRGRTEAFFGQGTRLTVV.

The chain is built from TRBV9 and TRBJ2-1; D uncertain. Trimming pared 0 bases from V and 5 bases from J, leaving 15 bases between. The CDR3 loop spans 16 amino acids. CDR1 is SGDLS and CDR2 is YYNGEE in the germline V gene. The CDR3 region is CASSVGQERWNNEQFF. The CDR3 nucleotides are TGTGCCAGCAGCGTAGGTCAGGAGAGGTGGAACAATGAGCAGTTCTTC.

Turning to this clone: The sample carries other DNA sequences with the same CDR3. This chain uses TRBV27 with TRBJ2-7; 8 nucleotides align to TRBD2. Germline CDR1 is MNHEY and CDR2 is SMNVEV (reference sequence). J was trimmed by 4 bases and V by 5 bases; bases with no gene match: 4. This CDR3 comprises 13 residues. The CDR3 region has the DNA TGTGCCAGCAGTCCGACTAGCGAATACGAGCAGTACTTC. Its translation is CASSPTSEYEQYF.

The chain carries TRBV7-9 and TRBJ2-5, with 8 bases lining up with TRBD1. The V gene's germline CDR1 is SEHNR and CDR2 FQNEAQ (reference sequence). The CDR3 sequence is 16 residues long. J gave up 3 bases and V 4 bases, and 10 bases lay outside the gene matches. The CDR3 nucleotides are TGTGCCAGCAGCTCAAGGACAGGGAGTGTTGAAGAGACCCAGTACTTC. It codes for CASSSRTGSVEETQYF.

The rearrangement links TRBV10-3 to TRBJ2-6, with 13 positions matching TRBD2. The trim removed 3 bases at V and 2 bases at J, leaving 7 bases unmatched. The CDR3 has 19 residues. Germline CDR1 ENHRY, CDR2 SYGVKD. CDR3 amino acids: CAISELTSGGRAGANVLTF. CDR3 sequence (DNA): TGTGCCATCAGTGAATTGACTAGCGGGGGGAGGGCTGGGGCCAACGTCCTGACTTTC.

The V and J genes are TRBV2 and TRBJ1-3; D is undetermined. The germline V gene has CDR1 SNHLY and CDR2 FYNNEI. The V and J ends lost 6 bases and 4 bases respectively, with 1 base between them. CDR3 length: 10 residues. The CDR3 nucleotides read TGTGCCAGCAGAGGAAACACCATATATTTT. It yields the protein CASRGNTIYF.

The rearrangement links TRBV19 to TRBJ1-5; D is unresolved. Trimming pared 3 bases from V and 4 bases from J, leaving 13 bases between. The CDR3 is 15 residues long. Germline V gene lookup returns CDR1 LNHDA and CDR2 SQIVND (reference sequence). As DNA, the CDR3 is TGTGCCAGTAGTATCCCTACAGCGTTTAATCAGCCCCAGCATTTT. Protein product: CASSIPTAFNQPQHF.

The chain uses TRBV7-9 and TRBJ2-7, with D tentatively TRBD2 (6 bases). CDR3 length: 11 residues. Germline CDR1 reads SEHNR; CDR2 reads FQNEAQ (reference sequence). V was cut by 2 bases and J by 7 bases, with 6 bases left in between. CDR3 DNA sequence: TGTGCCAGCAGCTTACGGGGGGAGCAGTACTTC. The encoded protein is CASSLRGEQYF.

The rearrangement joins TRBV28 to TRBJ2-3; 7 positions agree with TRBD2. Per germline, CDR1 MDHEN and CDR2 SYDVKM. This CDR3 is 14 amino acids long. Trimming at V came to 6 bases and at J to 0 bases, leaving 3 bases not matched to a gene. DNA of the CDR3: TGTGCCAGCAGAGGCGGGGGAAGCACAGATACGCAGTATTTT. Translated: CASRGGGSTDTQYF. The variable domain in full, completed from reference TRBV28 and TRBJ2-3, reads DVKVTQSSRYLVKRTGEKVFLECVQDMDHENMFWYRQDPGLGLRLIYFSYDVKMKEKGDIPEGYSVSREKKERFSLILESASTNQTSMYLCASRGGGSTDTQYFGPGTRLTVL.

This clone was seen once. The chain employs TRBV13 and TRBJ2-2, with no clear D. The CDR3 extends over 12 amino acids. Germline V CDR1 and CDR2: PRHDT, FYEKMQ (reference sequence). V was trimmed by 3 bases and J by 6 bases, leaving 5 bases between them. CDR3 nucleotide sequence: TGTGCCAGCAGCTTGCTTTCCGGGGAGCTGTTTTTT. It encodes CASSLLSGELFF.

This clone was detected once. J is TRBJ1-5 and V is TRBV28, with 9 nucleotides matching TRBD1. The CDR3 is made up of 18 amino acids. J lost 0 bases, V lost 6 bases, and 12 bases had no gene match. The germline CDR1 and CDR2 sequences are MDHEN and SYDVKM. In nucleotides, the CDR3 is TGTGCCAGCAGCCCCCCGGGCACAGGGGGCTATAGCAATCAGCCCCAGCATTTT. Translated: CASSPPGTGGYSNQPQHF.

The CDR3: CASSLGARGLDEQFF. The CDR3 region has the DNA TGTGCCAGCAGCTTGGGTGCCAGGGGGCTGGATGAGCAGTTCTTC. This chain uses TRBV5-6 with TRBJ2-1, with 8 nucleotides matching TRBD1. The CDR3 totals 15 residues. In germline, CDR1 is SGHDT, CDR2 YYEEEE. With 0 bases clipped from V and 8 bases from J, the junction kept 7 bases outside the gene matches.

In its sample, this clone ranks as medium-sized. Other DNA sequences in the sample encode the same CDR3. This chain links TRBV10-1 with TRBJ2-7, with 7 positions matching TRBD2. The V segment lost 2 bases and the J segment 4 bases; nucleotides outside the gene matches: 2. Germline V lookup: CDR1 WNHNN, CDR2 SYGVQD (reference sequence). The CDR3 totals 13 residues. The CDR3 region has the DNA TGCGCCAGCAGTGAGGGGGAGGGGTACGAGCAGTACTTC. Protein product: CASSEGEGYEQYF.